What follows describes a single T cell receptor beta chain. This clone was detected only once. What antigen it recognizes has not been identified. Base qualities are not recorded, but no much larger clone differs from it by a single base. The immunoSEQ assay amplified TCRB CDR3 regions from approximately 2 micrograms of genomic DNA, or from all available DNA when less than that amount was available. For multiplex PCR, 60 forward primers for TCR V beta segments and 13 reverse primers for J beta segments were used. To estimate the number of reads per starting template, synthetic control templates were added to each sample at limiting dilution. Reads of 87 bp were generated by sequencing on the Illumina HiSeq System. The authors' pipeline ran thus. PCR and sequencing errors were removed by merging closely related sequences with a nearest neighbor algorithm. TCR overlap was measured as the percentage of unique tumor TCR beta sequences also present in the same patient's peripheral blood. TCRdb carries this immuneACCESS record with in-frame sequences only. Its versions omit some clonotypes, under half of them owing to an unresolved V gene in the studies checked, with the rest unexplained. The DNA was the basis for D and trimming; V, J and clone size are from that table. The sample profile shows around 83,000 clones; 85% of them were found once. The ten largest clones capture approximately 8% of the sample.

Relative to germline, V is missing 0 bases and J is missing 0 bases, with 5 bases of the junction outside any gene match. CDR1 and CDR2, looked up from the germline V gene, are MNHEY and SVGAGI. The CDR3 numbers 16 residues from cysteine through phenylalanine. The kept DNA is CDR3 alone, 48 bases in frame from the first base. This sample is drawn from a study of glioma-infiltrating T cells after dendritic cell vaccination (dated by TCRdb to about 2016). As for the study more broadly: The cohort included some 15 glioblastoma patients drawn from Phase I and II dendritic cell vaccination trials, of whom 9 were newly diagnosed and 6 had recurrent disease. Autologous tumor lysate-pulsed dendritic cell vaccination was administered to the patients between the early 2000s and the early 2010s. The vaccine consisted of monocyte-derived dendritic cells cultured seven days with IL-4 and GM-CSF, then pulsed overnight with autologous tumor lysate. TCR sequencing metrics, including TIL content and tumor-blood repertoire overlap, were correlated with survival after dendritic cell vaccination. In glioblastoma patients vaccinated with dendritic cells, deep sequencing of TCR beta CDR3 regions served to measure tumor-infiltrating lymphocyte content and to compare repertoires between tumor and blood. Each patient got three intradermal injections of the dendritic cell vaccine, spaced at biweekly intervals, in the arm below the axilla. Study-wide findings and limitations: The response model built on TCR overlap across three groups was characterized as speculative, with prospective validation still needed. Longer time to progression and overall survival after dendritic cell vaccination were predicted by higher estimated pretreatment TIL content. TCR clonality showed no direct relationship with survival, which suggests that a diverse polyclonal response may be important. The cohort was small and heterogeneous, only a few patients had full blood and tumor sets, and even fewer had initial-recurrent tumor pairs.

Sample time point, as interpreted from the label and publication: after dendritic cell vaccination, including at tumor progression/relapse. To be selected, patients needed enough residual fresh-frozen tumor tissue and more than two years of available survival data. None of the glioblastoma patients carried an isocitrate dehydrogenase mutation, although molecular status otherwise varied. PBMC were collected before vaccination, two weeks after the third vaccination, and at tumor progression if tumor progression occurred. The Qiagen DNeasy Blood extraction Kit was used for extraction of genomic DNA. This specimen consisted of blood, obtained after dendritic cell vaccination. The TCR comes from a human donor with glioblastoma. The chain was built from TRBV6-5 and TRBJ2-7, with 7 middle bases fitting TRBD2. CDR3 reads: CASSYSVTSTSYEQYF. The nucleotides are TGTGCCAGCAGTTACTCGGTGACTAGCACCTCCTACGAGCAGTACTTC.